This record covers a single TCR beta chain. What it binds is not known. Libraries were prepared by immunoSEQ multiplex PCR; TCRdb keeps only in-frame clonotypes and omits some of them. There are fewer than 25,000 clones in the sample; over 80% occur only once, and less than 15% lies in the top ten. The CDR3 spans 22 residues. Genomic DNA template from tumor biopsies or peripheral blood, about 600 ng to 6,004 ng input. This sample is drawn from a study of T cells in tumors after PD-1 blockade. Findings and limits, study-wide: Roughly 40% of tumor TCR clonotypes were also found in blood.

The chain has TRBV21-1 and TRBJ2-2; TRBD1 is the table's D call and was not checked against the DNA. TRBV21-1 is shown as a pseudogene. The TCR originated in a human donor with basal cell carcinoma. Source: PBMCs, taken after anti-PD-1 treatment. CDR3 region: CASSAPGQGSAPERVCTGELFF. CDR3 coding DNA: TGTGCCAGCAGCGCCCCGGGACAGGGTTCCGCACCTGAACGCGTGTGCACCGGGGAGCTGTTTTTT.